Below, 12 T cell receptor beta chains from the same sample are listed, as sequenced in a study of control samples from healthy donors and cancer patients. TCRdb's copy holds only in-frame clones and misses some; the assay was immunoSEQ multiplex PCR. The profile shows 150,000 to 180,000 clones, approximately 93% of them singletons. The sample comprised blood. Receptor source: a man in his forties or fifties in good health.

The rearrangement joins TRBV7-2 to TRBJ1-1; no clear D gene. The V and J ends lost 1 base and 2 bases respectively, with 14 bases between them. CDR1 is SGHTA, CDR2 FQGNSA, per germline. There are 16 residues in the CDR3. The CDR3 reads CASSLDAGSRNTEAFF. The CDR3 DNA follows: TGTGCCAGCAGCTTAGACGCGGGGAGCCGAAACACTGAAGCTTTCTTT.

V gene TRBV2 combines with J gene TRBJ1-2, with 9 bases matching TRBD1. This CDR3 has 12 amino acids. Per the germline V gene, CDR1 is SNHLY and CDR2 is FYNNEI. The V and J ends lost 8 bases and 4 bases, in that order; junction bases with no gene match: 2. As DNA, the CDR3 is TGTGCCAGCCAGACAGGGGGCTATGGCTACACCTTC. Its protein product is CASQTGGYGYTF.

In this sample, this clone turned up once. The chain couples TRBV6-2 or TRBV6-3 to TRBJ1-2; 12 bases are shared with TRBD1. The CDR3 loop spans 16 amino acids. The J segment lost 7 bases and the V segment lost 4 bases, leaving 10 bases of the junction unmatched. Germline-derived CDR1 and CDR2 are MNHEY and SVGEGT. DNA of the CDR3: TGTGCCAGCAGTTCCCCGACGGGACAGGGGGCGGGTGGCTACACCTTC. As protein: CASSSPTGQGAGGYTF.

This CDR3 reads CASSLKGPTEAFF. CDR3 in DNA: TGTGCCAGCAGTTTAAAGGGTCCCACTGAAGCTTTCTTT. The chain employs TRBV12-3 or TRBV12-4 and TRBJ1-1; the D is unclear. V was shortened by 2 bases and J by 4 bases, with 8 bases between the two germline ends. This CDR3 is 13 amino acids long.

This clone was counted a single time. The junction and the germline gene differ at one end; a read error may be behind it. V usage is TRBV4-1 and J usage is TRBJ2-4; 7 bases are a match to TRBD1. The CDR3 is 15 residues long. The germline V gene encodes CDR1 MGHRA and CDR2 YSYEKL. CDR3 bases: TGCGCCGGCAGCCAGCAGACAGGGACCAAAAACATTCAGTACTTC. Its protein is CAGSQQTGTKNIQYF.

The chain combines TRBV2 with TRBJ1-2; D unresolved. This CDR3 has 13 residues. The V gene lost 8 bases and the J gene lost 4 bases, with 14 bases spanning the gap. Germline values: CDR1 SNHLY, CDR2 FYNNEI. Written as DNA, the CDR3 is TGTGCCAGCGATGGGCGGGCTGGCTATGGCTACACCTTC. Amino acids: CASDGRAGYGYTF.

The chain uses TRBV6-4 and TRBJ1-4; 7 nucleotides agree with TRBD1. Germline loops: CDR1 MRHNA, CDR2 SNTAGT. This CDR3 is 18 amino acids long. After removal of 3 bases from V and 4 bases from J, the junction contained 14 bases not matched to a gene. This CDR3 is CASSERVPPGQSNEKLFF. In nucleotides, the CDR3 is TGTGCCAGCAGTGAGAGGGTCCCCCCGGGACAGAGTAATGAAAAACTGTTTTTT.

J is TRBJ1-1 and V is TRBV27; D is perhaps TRBD1 (6 bases). The CDR3 length is 14 residues. Germline V gene lookup returns CDR1 MNHEY and CDR2 SMNVEV (reference sequence). V was pared by 1 base and J by 4 bases, with 10 bases between. The CDR3 is CASSLLGGGTEAFF. The CDR3 coding sequence is TGTGCCAGCAGTTTATTGGGGGGCGGCACTGAAGCTTTCTTT.

The V gene is TRBV28, the J gene TRBJ2-2; D remains unclear. Trimming took off 4 bases at V and 5 bases at J, with 5 bases between the two ends. This CDR3 is 12 amino acids long. Germline V gives CDR1 MDHEN, CDR2 SYDVKM. CDR3 DNA: TGTGCCAGCAGTTCATCAACCGGGGAGCTGTTTTTT. As protein: CASSSSTGELFF.

The chain is built from TRBV19 and TRBJ2-7; D is undetermined. The CDR3 has 14 amino acids. V was clipped by 5 bases and J by 6 bases, with 17 bases between them. Germline CDR1 and CDR2: LNHDA and SQIVND (reference sequence). CDR3 residues: CASSLITNAGEQYF. DNA of the CDR3: TGTGCCAGTAGTTTGATTACTAACGCAGGCGAGCAGTACTTC.

The chain joins TRBV28 to TRBJ1-1; 7 nucleotides agree with TRBD1. The V gene's germline CDR1 is MDHEN and CDR2 SYDVKM. V lost 2 bases and J lost 2; bases outside the gene matches: 2. The CDR3 extends over 14 amino acids. In DNA form, the CDR3 reads TGTGCCAGCAGTTTAGGGACAGCAAACACTGAAGCTTTCTTT. Its protein product is CASSLGTANTEAFF.

V is TRBV6-6 and J is TRBJ1-6; 7 bases map to TRBD1. Germline CDR1 reads MNHNY; CDR2 reads SVGAGI (reference sequence). The V segment lost 7 bases and the J segment 7 bases; nucleotides outside the gene matches: 7. The CDR3 runs 14 residues. The CDR3 DNA is TGTGCCAGCACCGAGACAGGGTTCAATTCACCCCTCCACTTT. Translation: CASTETGFNSPLHF.